This entry concerns a single T cell receptor (beta chain). Its antigen is as yet unknown. These data belong to a study of post-analysis software for immune sequencing data. Trimming left V 5 bases short and J 0 bases short, with 11 bases between. The CDR3 has 15 amino acids. Findings of the study overall: Controls showed lower frequencies than patients for five or six TRBV segments, and TRBV5-6, TRBV5-1 and TRBV20-1 were among these.

Every TCR beta cDNA library bore unique molecular identifiers. From roughly 1 to 10 million T cells, around 500,000 cDNA molecules were obtained. TCRdb fed the PCR reads into MiXCR, producing one record per CDR3 protein. The data contain hundreds of thousands of distinct CDR3 sequences, 30% of them singletons. Input material: blood. This chain uses TRBV12-3 or TRBV12-4 with TRBJ2-1; D is possibly TRBD2 (6 bases). This sequence was found in a girl aged 5-17 years with multiple sclerosis. The CDR3 is CASSVGTPSYNEQFF. The CDR3 bases are TGTGCCAGCAGTGTCGGGACTCCCTCCTACAATGAGCAGTTCTTC.